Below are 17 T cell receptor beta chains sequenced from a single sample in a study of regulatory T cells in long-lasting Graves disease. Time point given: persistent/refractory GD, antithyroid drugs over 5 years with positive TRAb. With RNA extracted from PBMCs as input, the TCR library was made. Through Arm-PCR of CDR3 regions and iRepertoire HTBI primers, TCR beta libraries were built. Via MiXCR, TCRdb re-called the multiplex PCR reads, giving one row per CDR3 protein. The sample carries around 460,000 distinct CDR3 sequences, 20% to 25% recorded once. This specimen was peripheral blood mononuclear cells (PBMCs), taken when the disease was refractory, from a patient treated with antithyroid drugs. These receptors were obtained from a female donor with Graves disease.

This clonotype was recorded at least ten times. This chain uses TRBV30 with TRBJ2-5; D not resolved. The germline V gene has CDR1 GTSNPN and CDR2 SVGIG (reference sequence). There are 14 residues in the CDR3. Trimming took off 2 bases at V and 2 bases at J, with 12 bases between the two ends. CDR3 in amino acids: CAWSFRYNQETQYF. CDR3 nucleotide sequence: TGTGCCTGGAGTTTCCGCTACAATCAAGAGACCCAGTACTTC. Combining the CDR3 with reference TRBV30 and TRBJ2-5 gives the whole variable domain SQTIHQWPATLVQPVGSPLSLECTVEGTSNPNLYWYRQAAGRGLQLLFYSVGIGQISSEVPQNLSASRPQDRQFILSSKKLLLSDSGFYLCAWSFRYNQETQYFGPGTRLLVL.

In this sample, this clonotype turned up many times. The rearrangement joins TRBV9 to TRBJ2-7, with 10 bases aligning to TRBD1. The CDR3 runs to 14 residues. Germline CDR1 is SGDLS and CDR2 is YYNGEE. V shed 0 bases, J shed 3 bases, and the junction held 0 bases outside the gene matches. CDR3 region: CASSVGDRGYEQYF. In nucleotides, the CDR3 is TGTGCCAGCAGCGTAGGGGACAGGGGCTACGAGCAGTACTTC.

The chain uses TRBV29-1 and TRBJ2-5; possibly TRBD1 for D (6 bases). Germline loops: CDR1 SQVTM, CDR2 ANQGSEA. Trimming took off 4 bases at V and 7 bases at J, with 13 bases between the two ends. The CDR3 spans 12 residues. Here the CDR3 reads CSVVGVGGTQYF. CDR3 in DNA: TGCAGCGTTGTAGGGGTAGGGGGGACCCAGTACTTC.

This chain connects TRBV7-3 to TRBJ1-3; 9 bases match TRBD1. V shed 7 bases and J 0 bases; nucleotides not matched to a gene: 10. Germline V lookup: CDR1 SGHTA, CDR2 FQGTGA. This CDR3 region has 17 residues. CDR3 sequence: CASIGQGLPYSGNTIYF. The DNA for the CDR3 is TGTGCCAGCATTGGACAGGGGCTGCCATACTCTGGAAACACCATATATTTT.

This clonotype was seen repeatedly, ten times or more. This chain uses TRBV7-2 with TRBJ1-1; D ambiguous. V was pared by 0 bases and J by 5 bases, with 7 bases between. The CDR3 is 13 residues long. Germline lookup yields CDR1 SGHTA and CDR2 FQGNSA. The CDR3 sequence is CASSLAQRTEAFF. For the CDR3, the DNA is TGTGCCAGCAGCTTAGCGCAGAGAACTGAAGCTTTCTTT. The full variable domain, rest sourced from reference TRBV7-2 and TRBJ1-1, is GAGVSQSPSNKVTEKGKDVELRCDPISGHTALYWYRQSLGQGLEFLIYFQGNSAPDKSGLPSDRFSAERTGGSVSTLTIQRTQQEDSAVYLCASSLAQRTEAFFGQGTRLTVV.

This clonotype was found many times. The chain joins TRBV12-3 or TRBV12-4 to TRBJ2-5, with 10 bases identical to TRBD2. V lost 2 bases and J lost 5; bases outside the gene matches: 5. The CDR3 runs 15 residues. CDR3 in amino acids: CASSLPLAGPETQYF. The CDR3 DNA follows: TGTGCCAGCAGTTTACCACTAGCGGGACCGGAGACCCAGTACTTC.

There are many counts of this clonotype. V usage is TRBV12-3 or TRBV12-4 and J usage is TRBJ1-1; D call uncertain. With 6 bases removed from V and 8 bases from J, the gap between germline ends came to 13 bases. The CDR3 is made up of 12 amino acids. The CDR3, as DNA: TGTGCCAGCAGCTCGCCGGGATTGGAAGCTTTCTTT. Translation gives CASSSPGLEAFF.

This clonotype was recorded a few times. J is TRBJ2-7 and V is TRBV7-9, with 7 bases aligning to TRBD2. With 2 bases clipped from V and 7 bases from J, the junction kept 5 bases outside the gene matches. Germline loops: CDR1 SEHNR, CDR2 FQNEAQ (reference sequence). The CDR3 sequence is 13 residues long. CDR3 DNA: TGTGCCAGCAGCTTACCTACTAGCGTTGAGCAGTACTTC. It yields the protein CASSLPTSVEQYF.

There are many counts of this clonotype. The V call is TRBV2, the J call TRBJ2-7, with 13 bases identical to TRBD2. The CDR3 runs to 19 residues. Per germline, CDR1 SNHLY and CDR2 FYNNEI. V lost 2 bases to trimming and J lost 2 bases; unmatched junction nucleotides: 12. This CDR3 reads CASSEIDWTSGSPPYEQYF. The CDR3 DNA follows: TGTGCCAGCAGTGAAATTGATTGGACTAGCGGGAGTCCTCCCTACGAGCAGTACTTC. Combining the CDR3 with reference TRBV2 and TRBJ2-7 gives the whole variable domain EPEVTQTPSHQVTQMGQEVILRCVPISNHLYFYWYRQILGQKVEFLVSFYNNEISEKSEIFDDQFSVERPDGSNFTLKIRSTKLEDSAMYFCASSEIDWTSGSPPYEQYFGPGTRLTVT.

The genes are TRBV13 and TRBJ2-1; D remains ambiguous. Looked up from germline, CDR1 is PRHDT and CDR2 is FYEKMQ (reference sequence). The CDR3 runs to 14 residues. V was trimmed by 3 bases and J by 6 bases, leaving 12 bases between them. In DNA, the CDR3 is TGTGCCAGCAGCTTGGGTTCCCGGCCCAATGAGCAGTTCTTC. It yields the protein CASSLGSRPNEQFF.

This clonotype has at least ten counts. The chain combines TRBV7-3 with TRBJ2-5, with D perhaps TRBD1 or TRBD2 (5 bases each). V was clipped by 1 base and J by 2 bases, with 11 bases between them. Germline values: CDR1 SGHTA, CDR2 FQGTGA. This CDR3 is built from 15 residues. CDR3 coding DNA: TGTGCCAGCAGCTTAAACCTTGGGGGTCAAGAGACCCAGTACTTC. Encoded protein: CASSLNLGGQETQYF.

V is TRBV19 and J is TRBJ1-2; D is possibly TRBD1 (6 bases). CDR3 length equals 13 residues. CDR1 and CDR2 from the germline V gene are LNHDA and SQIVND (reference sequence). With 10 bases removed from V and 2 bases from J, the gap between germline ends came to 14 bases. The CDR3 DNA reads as TGTGCCACCACTGACAGGCGAAACTATGGCTACACCTTC. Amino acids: CATTDRRNYGYTF.

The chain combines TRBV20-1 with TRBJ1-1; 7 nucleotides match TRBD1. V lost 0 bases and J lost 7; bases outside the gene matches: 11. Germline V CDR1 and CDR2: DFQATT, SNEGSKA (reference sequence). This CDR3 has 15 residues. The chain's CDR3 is CSARDRGTASYEAFF. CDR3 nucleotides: TGCAGTGCTAGAGATAGGGGGACAGCAAGTTATGAAGCTTTCTTT.

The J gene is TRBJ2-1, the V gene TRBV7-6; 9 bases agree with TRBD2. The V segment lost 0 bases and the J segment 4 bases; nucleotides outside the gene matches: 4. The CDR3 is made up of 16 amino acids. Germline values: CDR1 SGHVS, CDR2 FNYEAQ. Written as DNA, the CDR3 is TGTGCCAGCAGCTTAGCTAGCGGGAGTGGGTACAATGAGCAGTTCTTC. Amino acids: CASSLASGSGYNEQFF.

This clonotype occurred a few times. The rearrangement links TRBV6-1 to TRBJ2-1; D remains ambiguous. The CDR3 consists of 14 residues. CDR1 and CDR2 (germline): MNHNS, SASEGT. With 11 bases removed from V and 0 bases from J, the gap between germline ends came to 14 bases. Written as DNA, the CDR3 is TGTGCCGCAATAAAGAGTAGCTCCTACAATGAGCAGTTCTTC. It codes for CAAIKSSSYNEQFF.

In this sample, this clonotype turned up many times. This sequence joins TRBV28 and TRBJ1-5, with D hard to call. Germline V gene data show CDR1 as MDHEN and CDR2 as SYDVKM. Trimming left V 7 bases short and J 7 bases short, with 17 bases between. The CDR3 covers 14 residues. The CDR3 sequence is CASILGSGRQPQHF. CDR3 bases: TGTGCCAGCATCCTAGGATCGGGTAGACAGCCCCAGCATTTT.

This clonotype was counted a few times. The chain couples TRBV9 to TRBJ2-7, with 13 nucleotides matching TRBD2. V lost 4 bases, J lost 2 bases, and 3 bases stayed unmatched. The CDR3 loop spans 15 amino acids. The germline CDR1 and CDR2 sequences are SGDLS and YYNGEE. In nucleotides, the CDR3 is TGTGCCAGCAGCCCGACTAGCGGGAGGACCTACGAGCAGTACTTC. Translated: CASSPTSGRTYEQYF.